The clone carrying this TCR beta chain was picked up one time. The antigen remains unidentified. Per sample, a minimum of 6.5 million PBMCs were isolated. This specimen comes from a study of blood T cells in healthy people across ages. A second about 6 to 12 cycle PCR used barcoded and J-beta primers. Researchers report that each sample yielded at least 2.5 million CDR3-containing paired-end reads. TCRdb itself ran the 5' RACE reads through MiXCR, one entry per CDR3 protein. The sample has around 800,000 distinct CDR3 sequences, roughly 53% seen once; the top ten hold 40% to 50%. Germline CDR1 is MDHEN and CDR2 is SYDVKM. CDR3 size: 16 residues. V was clipped by 2 bases and J by 5 bases; unmatched bases: 8. Study conclusions and caveats: With naive T cell percentage, TCR beta diversity showed a strong correlation. Donor CMV status, an unknown factor, possibly confounded changes in expanded clonotypes.

Sequencing was performed on blood. The chain combines TRBV28 with TRBJ2-1; 8 bases agree with TRBD2. This receptor was identified in a man older than 75 in good health. The CDR3 DNA follows: TGTGCCAGCAGTTTAAGGGGACTAGGTATTGACAATGAGCAGTTCTTC. It yields the protein CASSLRGLGIDNEQFF.